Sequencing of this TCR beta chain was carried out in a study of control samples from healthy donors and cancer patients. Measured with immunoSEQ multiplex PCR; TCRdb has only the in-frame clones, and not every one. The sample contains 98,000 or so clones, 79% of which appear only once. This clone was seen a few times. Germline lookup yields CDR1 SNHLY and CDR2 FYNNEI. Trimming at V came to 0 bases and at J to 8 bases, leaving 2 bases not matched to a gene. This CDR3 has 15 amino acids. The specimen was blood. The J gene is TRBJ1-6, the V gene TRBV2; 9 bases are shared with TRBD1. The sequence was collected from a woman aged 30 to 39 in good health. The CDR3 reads CASSEATGGYSPLHF. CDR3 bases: TGTGCCAGCAGTGAAGCGACAGGGGGGTATTCACCCCTCCACTTT.